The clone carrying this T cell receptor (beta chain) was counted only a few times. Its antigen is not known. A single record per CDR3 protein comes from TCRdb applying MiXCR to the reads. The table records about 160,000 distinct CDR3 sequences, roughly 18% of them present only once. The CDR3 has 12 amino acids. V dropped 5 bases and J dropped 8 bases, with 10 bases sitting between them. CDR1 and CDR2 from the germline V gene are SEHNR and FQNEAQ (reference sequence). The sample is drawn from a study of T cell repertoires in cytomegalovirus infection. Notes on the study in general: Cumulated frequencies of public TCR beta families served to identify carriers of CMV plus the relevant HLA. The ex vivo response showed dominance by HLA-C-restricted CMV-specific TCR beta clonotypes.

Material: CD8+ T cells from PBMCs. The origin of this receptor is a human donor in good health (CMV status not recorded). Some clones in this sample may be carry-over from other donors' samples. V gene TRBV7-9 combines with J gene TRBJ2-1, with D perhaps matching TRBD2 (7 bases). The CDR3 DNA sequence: TGTGCCAGCAGCCAAGGGGGGGATGAGCAGTTCTTC. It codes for CASSQGGDEQFF.